This T cell receptor (beta chain) was obtained from a study of PD-L1 blockade in urothelial cancer. Background on the study: In about 2014, patients got going on atezolizumab, taking 1,200 mg intravenously every 3 weeks. Males with bladder-origin urothelial cancer constituted about nine tenths of the roughly 29 patients. Study-level findings and limits: Having blood TCR clonality under the median before treatment predicted better survival.

In its sample, this clone was seen a few times. Its antigen remains unknown. The ends lost 5 bases at V and 8 bases at J; junction bases unmatched: 14. CDR3 length: 15 residues. The germline CDR1 and CDR2 sequences are SEHNR and FQNEAQ (reference sequence). Profiling relied on immunoSEQ multiplex PCR, and the TCRdb table lists in-frame clones only, not all of them. The table shows tens of thousands of clones, with around 88% occurring only once. Specified time point: pretreatment peripheral blood. V usage is TRBV7-9 and J usage is TRBJ2-7, with 8 bases identical to TRBD2. The material was PBMCs, obtained around atezolizumab (anti-PD-L1) treatment. This TCR was recovered from a woman aged 55-70 years with urothelial cancer. The CDR3 DNA sequence: TGTGCCAGCAGCCCCGAGATTAGCGGGGAATATCAGCAGTACTTC. It yields the protein CASSPEISGEYQQYF.